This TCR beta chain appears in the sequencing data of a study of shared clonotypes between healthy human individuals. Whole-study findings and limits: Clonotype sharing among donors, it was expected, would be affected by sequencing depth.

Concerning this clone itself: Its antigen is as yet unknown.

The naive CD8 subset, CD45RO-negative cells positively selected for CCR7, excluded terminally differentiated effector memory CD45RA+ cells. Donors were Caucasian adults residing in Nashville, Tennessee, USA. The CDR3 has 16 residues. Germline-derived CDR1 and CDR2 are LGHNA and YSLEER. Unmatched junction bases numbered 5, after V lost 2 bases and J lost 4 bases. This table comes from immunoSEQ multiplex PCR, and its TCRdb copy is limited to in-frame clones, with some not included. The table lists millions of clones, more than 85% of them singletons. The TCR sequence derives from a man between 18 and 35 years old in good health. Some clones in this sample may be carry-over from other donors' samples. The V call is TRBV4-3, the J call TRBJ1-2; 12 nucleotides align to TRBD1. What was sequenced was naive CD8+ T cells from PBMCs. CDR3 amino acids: CASSQYGTGGGYGYTF. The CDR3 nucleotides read TGCGCCAGCAGCCAATACGGGACAGGGGGCGGCTATGGCTACACCTTC.